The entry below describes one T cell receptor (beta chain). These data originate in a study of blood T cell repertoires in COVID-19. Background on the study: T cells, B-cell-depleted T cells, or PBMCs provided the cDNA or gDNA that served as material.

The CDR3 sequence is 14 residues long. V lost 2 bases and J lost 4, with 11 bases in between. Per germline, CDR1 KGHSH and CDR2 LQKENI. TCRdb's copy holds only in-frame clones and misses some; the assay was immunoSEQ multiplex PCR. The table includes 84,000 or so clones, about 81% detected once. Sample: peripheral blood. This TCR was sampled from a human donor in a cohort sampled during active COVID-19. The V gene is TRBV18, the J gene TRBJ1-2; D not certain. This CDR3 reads CASSPEDGAYGYTF. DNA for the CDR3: TGTGCCAGCTCACCAGAGGATGGCGCCTATGGCTACACCTTC. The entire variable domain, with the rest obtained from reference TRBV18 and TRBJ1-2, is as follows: NAGVMQNPRHLVRRRGQEARLRCSPMKGHSHVYWYRQLPEEGLKFMVYLQKENIIDESGMPKERFSAEFPKEGPSILRIQQVVRGDSAAYFCASSPEDGAYGYTFGSGTRLTVV.